The rows below give T cell receptor beta chains drawn from one sample of a study of response to subunit inactivated influenza vaccine. TCRdb reanalysed the RT-PCR reads using MiXCR and keeps one entry per CDR3 protein. This sample has over 150,000 distinct CDR3 sequences, with 9.5% to 13% found just once. Sequenced material: non-naive T cells sorted from PBMCs, taken roughly 47 days after vaccination. These receptors were obtained from a middle-aged man who received an inactivated influenza vaccine. Both conserved end residues are trimmed from each CDR3.

len: 13
v_gene: TRBV12-3/TRBV12-4
CDR3aa: ASSLLGDLADTQY

len: 13
v_gene: TRBV12-3/TRBV12-4
CDR3aa: ASSFRGAGTGELF

len: 11
v_gene: TRBV10-1
CDR3aa: ASSRTGTDTQY

len: 11
v_gene: TRBV2
CDR3aa: ASKGQRLGEQY

len: 11
v_gene: TRBV20-1
CDR3aa: SASSGRAYEQY

len: 13
v_gene: TRBV11-3
CDR3aa: ASSPGPLRYNEQF

len: 13
v_gene: TRBV3-1
CDR3aa: ASSQTRVTKETQY

len: 12
v_gene: TRBV11-1
CDR3aa: ASSSDRENYEQY

len: 12
v_gene: TRBV9
CDR3aa: ASSVDLISYEQY

len: 11
v_gene: TRBV7-6
CDR3aa: ASSLASGNGYT

len: 14
v_gene: TRBV7-2
CDR3aa: ASSPGGAGTNEKLF

len: 14
v_gene: TRBV10-3
CDR3aa: AILDRPGTGAYEQY

len: 17
v_gene: TRBV28
CDR3aa: ASSRLRGLGVSNNQPQH

len: 12
v_gene: TRBV28
CDR3aa: ASTFGGSGYGYT

len: 14
v_gene: TRBV6-1
CDR3aa: ASSTTSGTGAEKLF

len: 12
v_gene: TRBV7-8
CDR3aa: ASSFGRLSYEQY

len: 11
v_gene: TRBV5-1
CDR3aa: ASSTLTTDTQY

len: 14
v_gene: TRBV7-9
CDR3aa: ASSLARGTGGYEQY

len: 14
v_gene: TRBV7-2
CDR3aa: ASSLAQRGPGDTQY

len: 13
v_gene: TRBV10-3
CDR3aa: AIRTGQGDTGELF

len: 12
v_gene: TRBV9
CDR3aa: ASSVEGAGYEQY

len: 14
v_gene: TRBV2
CDR3aa: ASSGDWRAGTDTQY

len: 13
v_gene: TRBV6-5
CDR3aa: ASSYRVIGNQPQH

len: 15
v_gene: TRBV13
CDR3aa: ASSLRSWAGSTDTQY

len: 11
v_gene: TRBV7-6
CDR3aa: ASSSQVSTEAF

len: 11
v_gene: TRBV5-1
CDR3aa: ASSFGLKETQY

len: 10
v_gene: TRBV29-1
CDR3aa: SVGTGFYEQY

len: 11
v_gene: TRBV7-9
CDR3aa: ASSPGGNSPLH

len: 8
v_gene: TRBV29-1
CDR3aa: SVFGDGYT

len: 12
v_gene: TRBV27
CDR3aa: ASSLKRGATEAF

len: 12
v_gene: TRBV20-1
CDR3aa: SARRGTGNTEAF

len: 12
v_gene: TRBV18
CDR3aa: ASSPAAGTDTQY

len: 13
v_gene: TRBV7-2
CDR3aa: ASSLVARGGGEQF

len: 16
v_gene: TRBV3-1
CDR3aa: ASSPRPTSPIAKNIQY

len: 13
v_gene: TRBV12-3/TRBV12-4
CDR3aa: ASSPPDGGKYEQY

len: 11
v_gene: TRBV6-2/TRBV6-3
CDR3aa: AIRGQGTDTQY

len: 13
v_gene: TRBV6-1
CDR3aa: ASSETVGGNSPLH

len: 11
v_gene: TRBV2
CDR3aa: ASSVRDSGKLF

len: 15
v_gene: TRBV7-2
CDR3aa: ASSLRGTSGGINIQY

len: 11
v_gene: TRBV27
CDR3aa: ASSITGEETQY

len: 11
v_gene: TRBV20-1
CDR3aa: SGMGGHFDTQY

len: 13
v_gene: TRBV4-3
CDR3aa: ASSQTNQGIYGYT

len: 14
v_gene: TRBV20-1
CDR3aa: SARDLEHANTGELF

len: 13
v_gene: TRBV20-1
CDR3aa: SASKTSGRADTQY

len: 11
v_gene: TRBV25-1
CDR3aa: ASRRTSTDTQY

len: 11
v_gene: TRBV20-1
CDR3aa: SVRWTANSPLH

len: 14
v_gene: TRBV6-5
CDR3aa: ASSLERPGAGDTQY

len: 10
v_gene: TRBV27
CDR3aa: ASSRDRITQY

len: 12
v_gene: TRBV9
CDR3aa: ASSDPTGYNEQF

len: 12
v_gene: TRBV5-1
CDR3aa: ASSLDPGGTEAF

len: 10
v_gene: TRBV7-2
CDR3aa: ASSREVGELF

len: 10
v_gene: TRBV20-1
CDR3aa: SARDYWETQY

len: 13
v_gene: TRBV20-1
CDR3aa: SAYGLAGGRDTQY

len: 15
v_gene: TRBV15
CDR3aa: ATRGTSGRVSYNEQF

len: 11
v_gene: TRBV11-2
CDR3aa: ASSPDRVGEQY

len: 11
v_gene: TRBV11-2
CDR3aa: ASRKLSTDTQY

len: 11
v_gene: TRBV5-8
CDR3aa: ASSFWSNEKLF